This passage covers 14 T cell receptor beta chains from one sample sequenced in a study of blood T cell repertoires in COVID-19. The assay was immunoSEQ multiplex PCR, and TCRdb's table has in-frame clones only and misses some. The data hold about 170,000 clones, with 70% to 80% observed a single time. The sample consisted of PBMCs or T cells enriched from blood (not recorded which). Receptor source: a woman in her sixties or seventies in a cohort exposed to, infected with or recovered from COVID-19 (not recorded which).

This clone was detected once. The rearrangement joins TRBV7-3 to TRBJ2-3, with TRBD2 as a possible D gene (6 bases). The V gene lost 5 bases and the J gene lost 2 bases, with 14 bases spanning the gap. Germline CDR1 is SGHTA and CDR2 is FQGTGA. The CDR3 loop spans 15 amino acids. This CDR3 is CASSVASENTDTQYF. DNA of the CDR3: TGTGCCAGCAGCGTGGCTAGCGAGAACACAGATACGCAGTATTTT.

The V call is TRBV5-6, the J call TRBJ1-2, with 7 positions matching TRBD1. The CDR3 is 13 amino acids. Unmatched junction bases numbered 4, after V lost 0 bases and J lost 8 bases. Per the germline V gene, CDR1 is SGHDT and CDR2 is YYEEEE. The DNA of the CDR3 is TGTGCCAGCAGCTTGGGCCCAGGGGGAGGCTACACCTTC. Residues: CASSLGPGGGYTF.

CDR3 sequence (DNA): TGTGCCAGCTCAATCCTAGCGGCCAGCACAGATACGCAGTATTTT. This translates into CASSILAASTDTQYF. V is TRBV18 and J is TRBJ2-3; TRBD2 agrees at 7 bases. The junction had 5 bases not matched to a gene; V was cut back by 5 bases and J by 0 bases. CDR3 length: 15 residues. The germline gives CDR1 KGHSH, CDR2 LQKENI.

The sample holds a few counts of this clone. J is TRBJ2-6 and V is TRBV7-3; 8 bases match TRBD1. V shed 4 bases and J 1 base; nucleotides not matched to a gene: 3. CDR1 SGHTA and CDR2 FQGTGA come from the germline V gene. CDR3 length equals 16 residues. DNA of the CDR3: TGTGCCAGCAGCTCCCGACAGGGGTCTGGGGCCAACGTCCTGACTTTC. Amino acid sequence: CASSSRQGSGANVLTF.

The genes are TRBV11-2 and TRBJ1-6; 8 bases map to TRBD1. The CDR3 is 14 residues long. Germline V gene data show CDR1 as SGHAT and CDR2 as FQNNGV. Trimming at V came to 4 bases and at J to 10 bases, leaving 6 bases not matched to a gene. CDR3 amino acids: CASSSTGANSPLHF. The CDR3 DNA sequence: TGTGCCAGCAGCTCGACAGGGGCCAACTCACCCCTCCACTTT.

The J gene is TRBJ1-2, the V gene TRBV11-2; D call uncertain. Germline loops: CDR1 SGHAT, CDR2 FQNNGV. The CDR3 sequence is 16 residues long. V lost 5 bases to trimming and J lost 7 bases, with 23 bases between them. CDR3: CASSTNPAGREGGYTF. The CDR3 bases are TGTGCCAGCAGCACCAACCCCGCGGGGAGGGAAGGTGGCTACACCTTC.

V and J are TRBV18 and TRBJ1-2; D may be TRBD1 (6 bases). Per the germline V gene, CDR1 is KGHSH and CDR2 is LQKENI. The CDR3 extends over 13 amino acids. The V and J ends lost 3 bases and 6 bases respectively, with 11 bases between them. CDR3 sequence: CASSPLQGNGYTF. The CDR3 DNA sequence: TGTGCCAGCTCACCGCTACAGGGAAATGGCTACACCTTC.

This clone was recorded a few times. The chain employs TRBV10-3 and TRBJ1-3; the D gene is possibly TRBD1 (6 bases). The germline CDR1 and CDR2 sequences are ENHRY and SYGVKD. V dropped 6 bases and J dropped 0 bases, with 9 bases sitting between them. The CDR3 is 14 residues long. CDR3 sequence: CAIRDSASGNTIYF. The CDR3 DNA follows: TGTGCCATCAGGGACAGCGCCTCTGGAAACACCATATATTTT.

CDR3 in amino acids: CATSDPQGGVLDEQFF. In nucleotides, the CDR3 is TGTGCCACCAGTGACCCTCAGGGAGGGGTTTTGGATGAGCAGTTCTTC. This chain uses TRBV24-1 with TRBJ2-1; the match to TRBD2 covers 7 bases. CDR1 is KGHDR and CDR2 is SFDVKD in the germline V gene. The V gene end was trimmed by 4 bases and the J gene end by 8 bases; junction bases not matched to a gene: 13. This CDR3 is 16 amino acids long.

CDR3 protein: CATRQGQYSLAGNTIYF. In nucleotides, the CDR3 is TGTGCCACCCGACAGGGACAATACTCTTTGGCTGGAAACACCATATATTTT. V gene TRBV10-3 combines with J gene TRBJ1-3, with TRBD1 matching 7 bases. The germline V gene encodes CDR1 ENHRY and CDR2 SYGVKD. This CDR3 has 17 amino acids. The V segment lost 10 bases and the J segment 2 bases; nucleotides outside the gene matches: 17.

The chain carries TRBV19 and TRBJ2-2, with TRBD1 matching over 11 bases. Germline CDR1 reads LNHDA; CDR2 reads SQIVND (reference sequence). Trimming at V came to 4 bases and at J to 9 bases, leaving 7 bases not matched to a gene. The CDR3 has 15 residues. CDR3 sequence (DNA): TGTGCCAGTAGTAAGGGACAGGGGGGGATATGGGAGCTGTTTTTT. It is translated as CASSKGQGGIWELFF.

This chain uses TRBV6-5 with TRBJ2-1; 7 bases agree with TRBD2. The V gene's germline CDR1 is MNHEY and CDR2 SVGAGI. The CDR3 consists of 14 residues. The trim removed 8 bases at V and 8 bases at J, leaving 12 bases unmatched. The CDR3 here is CASGNLGGFDEQFF. The CDR3 coding sequence is TGTGCCAGCGGCAACCTGGGAGGGTTCGATGAGCAGTTCTTC.

The chain is built from TRBV28 and TRBJ2-5; possible D gene TRBD2, 6 bases. Trimming pared 11 bases from V and 4 bases from J, leaving 20 bases between. Germline V gives CDR1 MDHEN, CDR2 SYDVKM. The CDR3 sequence is 14 residues long. The CDR3 DNA is TGTGCCTCAGCATCGGCGGGGTTCCGAGAGACCCAGTACTTC. Amino acid sequence: CASASAGFRETQYF. Supplemented by reference TRBV28 and TRBJ2-5, the full variable domain reads DVKVTQSSRYLVKRTGEKVFLECVQDMDHENMFWYRQDPGLGLRLIYFSYDVKMKEKGDIPEGYSVSREKKERFSLILESASTNQTSMYLCASASAGFRETQYFGPGTRLLVL.

This rearrangement joins TRBV5-1 to TRBJ1-4; D is undetermined. This CDR3 spans 13 amino acids. Germline V CDR1 and CDR2: SGHRS, YFSETQ. Trimming removed 0 bases from V and 7 bases from J, with 7 bases in between. DNA of the CDR3: TGCGCCAGCAGCTTGGCCACCAGTGAAAAACTGTTTTTT. It codes for CASSLATSEKLFF.